The 19 T cell receptor beta chains given below trace back to one sample, sequenced in a study of cytomegalovirus exposure and HLA in healthy donors. Sequencing used immunoSEQ multiplex PCR; TCRdb keeps in-frame clones, though not all of them. The repertoire consists of 180,000 or so clones, with 65% to 90% occurring once and the leading ten covering about an eighth. Source material: PBMCs. The receptor source for this set is a woman in her twenties or thirties in good health and CMV-seropositive.

This clone occurred once. This chain uses TRBV6-5 with TRBJ2-7, with D unresolved. The CDR3 runs to 12 residues. The V gene lost 11 bases and the J gene lost 2 bases, with 13 bases spanning the gap. CDR1 MNHEY and CDR2 SVGAGI come from the germline V gene. The CDR3 protein is CAAGRWPYEQYF. As DNA, the CDR3 is TGTGCCGCAGGCAGGTGGCCCTACGAGCAGTACTTC.

V usage is TRBV29-1 and J usage is TRBJ2-5; weak D call: TRBD2 (6 bases). The CDR3 covers 13 residues. Between the trimmed V and J ends, which lost 3 bases and 6 bases, there was a span of 14 bases. CDR1 and CDR2 from the germline V gene are SQVTM and ANQGSEA. CDR3 sequence reads: CSVESDGGKTQYF. DNA of the CDR3: TGCAGCGTTGAGTCGGACGGCGGGAAGACCCAGTACTTC. Combining the CDR3 with reference TRBV29-1 and TRBJ2-5 gives the whole variable domain SAVISQKPSRDICQRGTSLTIQCQVDSQVTMMFWYRQQPGQSLTLIATANQGSEATYESGFVIDKFPISRPNLTFSTLTVSNMSPEDSSIYLCSVESDGGKTQYFGPGTRLLVL.

This chain uses TRBV15 with TRBJ2-4; D may be TRBD1 (6 bases). CDR3 size: 14 residues. CDR1 is LNHNV and CDR2 is YYDKDF in the germline V gene (reference sequence). With 3 bases removed from V and 7 bases from J, the gap between germline ends came to 13 bases. The DNA for the CDR3 is TGTGCCACCAGCAGGCCCGGGACAAGTAACATTCAGTACTTC. The encoded protein is CATSRPGTSNIQYF.

The V gene is TRBV7-8, the J gene TRBJ2-7; 8 bases match TRBD2. The germline V gene has CDR1 SGHVS and CDR2 FQNEAQ. The CDR3 length is 15 residues. With V trimmed by 3 bases and J by 8 bases, 12 bases remained unmatched. The CDR3: CASSFPSYEREKQYF. CDR3 DNA: TGTGCCAGCAGCTTCCCCAGCTATGAGCGGGAGAAGCAGTACTTC. Full variable domain (outside the CDR3, taken from reference TRBV7-8 and TRBJ2-7): GAGVSQSPRYKVAKRGQDVALRCDPISGHVSLFWYQQALGQGPEFLTYFQNEAQLDKSGLPSDRFFAERPEGSVSTLKIQRTQQEDSAVYLCASSFPSYEREKQYFGPGTRLTVT.

The chain carries TRBV28 and TRBJ1-2; 9 bases are a match to TRBD1. Germline CDR1 is MDHEN and CDR2 is SYDVKM. This CDR3 has 15 residues. Unmatched junction bases numbered 6, after V lost 3 bases and J lost 4 bases. The CDR3 sequence is CASSFRDRDSYGYTF. For the CDR3, the DNA is TGTGCCAGCAGTTTCCGGGACAGGGACAGCTATGGCTACACCTTC.

This sequence joins TRBV30 and TRBJ1-2; D might be TRBD1 (5 bases). The CDR3 sequence is 11 residues long. Germline V lookup: CDR1 GTSNPN, CDR2 SVGIG (reference sequence). The CDR3 loop reads CGQSSRYGYTF. The DNA for the CDR3 is TGTGGACAGTCCTCGCGCTATGGCTACACCTTC.

The rearrangement uses TRBV2 and TRBJ1-3; TRBD1 matches at 7 bases. The trim removed 0 bases at V and 3 bases at J, leaving 14 bases unmatched. CDR1 is SNHLY, CDR2 FYNNEI, per germline. The CDR3 is 19 residues long. As DNA, the CDR3 is TGTGCCAGCAGTGAAGCGGGGCCAGTGGGGACAGCCATTGGAAACACCATATATTTT. Translated: CASSEAGPVGTAIGNTIYF.

This clone was observed a single time. The chain uses TRBV6-5 and TRBJ1-1, with a possible D match to TRBD1 (5 bases). From germline, CDR1 is MNHEY and CDR2 SVGAGI. V was cut by 6 bases and J by 1 base, with 15 bases left in between. There are 15 residues in the CDR3. The CDR3 DNA reads TGTGCCAGCAGCGACGGAGGGGTCCAGAACACTGAAGCTTTCTTT. Amino acid sequence: CASSDGGVQNTEAFF.

The V and J genes are TRBV18 and TRBJ1-4, with D perhaps TRBD1 (5 bases). The germline V gene has CDR1 KGHSH and CDR2 LQKENI. V was trimmed by 3 bases and J by 10 bases, leaving 9 bases between them. The CDR3 runs 12 residues. CDR3 sequence (DNA): TGTGCCAGCTCACCGTCGGGGGGAAAACTGTTTTTT. Translated: CASSPSGGKLFF.

The genes are TRBV6-5 and TRBJ1-2, with D perhaps TRBD1 (5 bases). The CDR3 totals 15 residues. Looked up from germline, CDR1 is MNHEY and CDR2 is SVGAGI. V was pared by 6 bases and J by 11 bases, with 25 bases between. The CDR3 sequence is CASSPERGFVGLYTF. CDR3 nucleotide sequence: TGTGCCAGCAGCCCCGAGCGGGGGTTCGTGGGGCTGTACACCTTC.

In nucleotides, the CDR3 is TGCGCCAGCAGCCGCACGGAGGCTAATGGCTACACCTTC. Encoded protein: CASSRTEANGYTF. The J gene is TRBJ1-2, the V gene TRBV5-1; D is unclear. V was shortened by 4 bases and J by 6 bases, with 13 bases between the two germline ends. The CDR3 sequence is 13 residues long. From germline, CDR1 is SGHRS and CDR2 YFSETQ.

The rearrangement uses TRBV4-1 and TRBJ2-1; the match to TRBD2 covers 14 bases. With 3 bases clipped from V and 10 bases from J, the junction kept 8 bases outside the gene matches. Germline loops: CDR1 MGHRA, CDR2 YSYEKL. The CDR3 sequence is 16 residues long. This CDR3 reads CASSHAGTSGSGEQFF. The CDR3 DNA reads TGCGCCAGCAGCCACGCCGGGACTAGCGGGAGTGGGGAGCAGTTCTTC.

This chain connects TRBV27 to TRBJ1-1; the D gene is possibly TRBD1 (5 bases). CDR1 and CDR2 (germline): MNHEY, SMNVEV (reference sequence). The CDR3 sequence is 12 residues long. Trimming took 2 bases from V and 7 from J, leaving 8 bases between them. The CDR3 is CASSLGGVEAFF. CDR3 coding DNA: TGTGCCAGCAGTTTAGGGGGGGTTGAAGCTTTCTTT.

V and J are TRBV6-5 and TRBJ1-2; D not certain. The CDR3 runs to 12 residues. Germline CDR1 reads MNHEY; CDR2 reads SVGAGI. The ends were cut back, 5 bases at V and 5 bases at J, with 9 bases in the middle. For the CDR3, the DNA is TGTGCCAGCAGTGAGGCCCCTTATGGCTACACCTTC. This sequence encodes CASSEAPYGYTF.

The chain couples TRBV7-8 to TRBJ1-1; D unclear. CDR1 and CDR2 from the germline V gene are SGHVS and FQNEAQ. CDR3 length equals 13 residues. Trimming stripped 3 bases from V and 1 base from J, with 6 bases between. The CDR3 DNA sequence: TGTGCCAGCAGCTTCACTACGAACACTGAAGCTTTCTTT. Translation: CASSFTTNTEAFF. Variable domain in full (rest from reference TRBV7-8 and TRBJ1-1): GAGVSQSPRYKVAKRGQDVALRCDPISGHVSLFWYQQALGQGPEFLTYFQNEAQLDKSGLPSDRFFAERPEGSVSTLKIQRTQQEDSAVYLCASSFTTNTEAFFGQGTRLTVV.

The rearrangement joins TRBV27 to TRBJ1-2; 7 nucleotides match TRBD1. CDR1 and CDR2 from the germline V gene are MNHEY and SMNVEV (reference sequence). The length of the CDR3 is 19 residues. The ends lost 7 bases at V and 4 bases at J; junction bases unmatched: 24. The CDR3 DNA reads as TGTGCCAGCACGGGTATCACGCCAACACAGGGGACACAACGCTATGGCTACACCTTC. Protein sequence: CASTGITPTQGTQRYGYTF.

This clone was recorded only once. V gene TRBV4-1 combines with J gene TRBJ1-4, with D perhaps TRBD1 (5 bases). Germline values: CDR1 MGHRA, CDR2 YSYEKL. The CDR3 has 16 residues. V lost 0 bases and J 0 bases, leaving 8 bases between the germline ends. The CDR3 protein is CASSQEQEPTNEKLFF. The CDR3 nucleotides are TGCGCCAGCAGCCAAGAACAGGAACCAACTAATGAAAAACTGTTTTTT.

The chain recombines TRBV11-2 with TRBJ2-3, with D perhaps matching TRBD1 (6 bases). Looked up from germline, CDR1 is SGHAT and CDR2 is FQNNGV. The V and J ends lost 0 bases and 5 bases respectively, with 12 bases between them. The CDR3 extends over 15 amino acids. CDR3 sequence: CASSLDGQLQDTQYF. CDR3 sequence (DNA): TGTGCCAGCAGCTTAGACGGACAGTTACAAGATACGCAGTATTTT.

A few counts support this clone. The chain uses TRBV5-1 and TRBJ1-2; 7 bases align to TRBD1. With 4 bases clipped from V and 14 bases from J, the junction kept 14 bases outside the gene matches. The CDR3 runs to 13 residues. CDR1 is SGHRS, CDR2 YFSETQ, per germline. For the CDR3, the DNA is TGCGCCAGCAGCCTAAGGACCGACAGGGATGCTACCTTC. Amino acids: CASSLRTDRDATF.